This TCR beta chain came from a study of blood T cell repertoires in COVID-19. About the study: Material from acute and convalescent COVID-19 was sourced from the United States, Italy and Spain. T cells, B-cell-depleted T cells, or PBMCs provided the cDNA or gDNA that served as material.

Enrolled through a virtual design, the participants were between roughly 18 and 100 years of age and came from about two dozen US areas. The study counted Cohort 3 donors as recovered given two negative PCRs, clearance, or symptom resolution. Trimming shortened V by 4 bases and J by 3 bases, and 20 bases separated the two germline ends. The CDR3 runs to 16 residues. From germline, CDR1 is SGHNT and CDR2 YYREEE (reference sequence). Sequencing used immunoSEQ multiplex PCR; TCRdb keeps in-frame clones, though not all of them. The sample has some 390,000 clones, about 90% seen once. Sequenced material: PBMCs or T cells enriched from blood (not recorded which). This clonotype was obtained from a woman aged 25 to 39 who had recovered from COVID-19. The chain couples TRBV5-4 to TRBJ2-7; maybe TRBD2 (7 bases). Written as DNA, the CDR3 is TGTGCCAGCAGCCAAGCCTCCGGGGGGCTTAACTACGAGCAGTACTTC. Residues: CASSQASGGLNYEQYF.